Listed here is a single T cell receptor (beta chain). In the original processing: Nucleated cell counts were estimated from reference gene primer amplification. The protocol was immunoSEQ multiplex PCR, while the TCRdb copy is restricted to in-frame clones and leaves out a portion. V and J calls and clone size are given by that table; D and trimming were obtained from the DNA. The table shows under 85,000 clones, with approximately 85% occurring only once. This sample is part of a study of blood T cell repertoires in COVID-19. For the study at large: Samples taken during acute and convalescent COVID-19 were collected in the United States, Italy and Spain. The analysed material was cDNA or gDNA that came from T cells, B-cell-depleted T cells, or PBMCs.

The CDR3 has 16 residues. V was cut by 2 bases and J by 4 bases, with 15 bases left in between. The germline V gene has CDR1 LNHDA and CDR2 SQIVND (reference sequence). The sequencing sample was made of peripheral blood. This TCR came from a man between 65 and 85 years old with acute or convalescent COVID-19. The rearrangement joins TRBV19 to TRBJ2-1; D is possibly TRBD1 (5 bases). The CDR3 reads CASSISTGRTYNEQFF. The DNA of the CDR3 is TGTGCCAGTAGTATATCCACCGGGCGGACATACAATGAGCAGTTCTTC.